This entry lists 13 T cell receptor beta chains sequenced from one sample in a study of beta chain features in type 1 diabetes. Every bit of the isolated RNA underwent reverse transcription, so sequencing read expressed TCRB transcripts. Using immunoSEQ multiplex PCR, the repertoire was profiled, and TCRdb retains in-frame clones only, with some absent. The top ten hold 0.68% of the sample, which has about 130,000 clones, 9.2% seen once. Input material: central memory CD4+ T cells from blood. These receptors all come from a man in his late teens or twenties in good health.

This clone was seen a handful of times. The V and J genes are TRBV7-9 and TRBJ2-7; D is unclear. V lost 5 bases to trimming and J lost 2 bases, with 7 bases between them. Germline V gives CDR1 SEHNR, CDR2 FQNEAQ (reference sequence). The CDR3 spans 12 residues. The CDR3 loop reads CASSPQAYEQYF. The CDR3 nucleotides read TGTGCCAGCAGCCCCCAGGCCTACGAGCAGTACTTC. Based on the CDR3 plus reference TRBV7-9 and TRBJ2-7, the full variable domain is DTGVSQNPRHKITKRGQNVTFRCDPISEHNRLYWYRQTLGQGPEFLTYFQNEAQLEKSRLLSDRFSAERPKGSFSTLEIQRTEQGDSAMYLCASSPQAYEQYFGPGTRLTVT.

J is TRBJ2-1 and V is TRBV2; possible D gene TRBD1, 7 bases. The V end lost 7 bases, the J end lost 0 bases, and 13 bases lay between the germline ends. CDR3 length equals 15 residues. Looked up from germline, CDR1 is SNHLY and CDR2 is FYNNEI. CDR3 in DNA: TGTGCCAGCATGAGGCAGGGGGGCTCCTACAATGAGCAGTTCTTC. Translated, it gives CASMRQGGSYNEQFF.

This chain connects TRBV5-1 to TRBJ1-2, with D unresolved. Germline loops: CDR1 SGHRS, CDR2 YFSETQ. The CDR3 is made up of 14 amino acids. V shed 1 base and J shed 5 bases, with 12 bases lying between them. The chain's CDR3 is CASSLLQLLYGYTF. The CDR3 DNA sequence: TGCGCCAGCAGCTTGTTACAGCTCCTTTATGGCTACACCTTC.

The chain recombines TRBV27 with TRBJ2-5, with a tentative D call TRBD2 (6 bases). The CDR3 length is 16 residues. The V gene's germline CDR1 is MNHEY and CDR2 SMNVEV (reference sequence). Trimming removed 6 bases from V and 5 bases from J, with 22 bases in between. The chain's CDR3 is CASSPSGTSKVETQYF. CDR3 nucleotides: TGTGCCAGCAGCCCCTCCGGGACTTCTAAGGTGGAGACCCAGTACTTC.

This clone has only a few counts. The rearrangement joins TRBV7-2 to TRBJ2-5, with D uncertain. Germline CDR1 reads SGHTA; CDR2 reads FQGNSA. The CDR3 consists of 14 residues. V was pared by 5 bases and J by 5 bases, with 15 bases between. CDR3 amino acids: CASSLVSASETQYF. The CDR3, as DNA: TGTGCCAGCAGCCTAGTATCAGCGTCGGAGACCCAGTACTTC.

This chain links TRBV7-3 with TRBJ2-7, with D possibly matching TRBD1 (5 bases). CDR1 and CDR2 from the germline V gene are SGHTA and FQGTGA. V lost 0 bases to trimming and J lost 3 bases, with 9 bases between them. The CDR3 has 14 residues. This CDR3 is CASSLTGQGYEQYF. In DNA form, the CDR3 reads TGTGCCAGCAGCTTAACGGGGCAGGGCTACGAGCAGTACTTC.

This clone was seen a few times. CDR3 sequence (DNA): TGTGCCAGCAGCCAAACTCTAGCGGGGGGGCCGCATACGCAGTATTTT. It encodes CASSQTLAGGPHTQYF. The chain links TRBV4-2 to TRBJ2-3; 12 bases line up with TRBD2. J was trimmed by 7 bases and V by 2 bases; bases with no gene match: 7. CDR3 length equals 16 residues. The germline gives CDR1 LGHNA, CDR2 YNFKEQ.

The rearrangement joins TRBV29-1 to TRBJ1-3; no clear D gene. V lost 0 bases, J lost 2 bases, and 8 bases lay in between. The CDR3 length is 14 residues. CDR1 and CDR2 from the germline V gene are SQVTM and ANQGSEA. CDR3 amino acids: CSVEDMSAGNTIYF. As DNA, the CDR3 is TGCAGCGTTGAAGACATGAGTGCTGGAAACACCATATATTTT.

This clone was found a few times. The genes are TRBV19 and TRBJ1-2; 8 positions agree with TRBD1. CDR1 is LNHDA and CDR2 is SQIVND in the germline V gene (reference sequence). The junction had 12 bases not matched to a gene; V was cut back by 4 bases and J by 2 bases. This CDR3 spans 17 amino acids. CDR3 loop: CASSTPFLGQENYGYTF. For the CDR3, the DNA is TGTGCCAGTAGTACCCCTTTTCTGGGACAGGAAAACTATGGCTACACCTTC.

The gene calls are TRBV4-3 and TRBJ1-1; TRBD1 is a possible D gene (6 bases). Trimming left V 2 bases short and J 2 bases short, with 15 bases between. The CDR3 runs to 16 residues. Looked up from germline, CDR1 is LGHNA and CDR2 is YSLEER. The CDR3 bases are TGCGCCAGCAGCCAAACCGTAGGACAGCTCAACACTGAAGCTTTCTTT. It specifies CASSQTVGQLNTEAFF.

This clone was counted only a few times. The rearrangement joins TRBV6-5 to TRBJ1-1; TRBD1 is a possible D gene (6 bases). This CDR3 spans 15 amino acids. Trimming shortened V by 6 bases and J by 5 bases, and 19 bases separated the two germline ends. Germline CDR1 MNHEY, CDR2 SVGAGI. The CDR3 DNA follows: TGTGCCAGCAGGAAAGCCAGGGGCTTTCGAACTGAAGCTTTCTTT. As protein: CASRKARGFRTEAFF.

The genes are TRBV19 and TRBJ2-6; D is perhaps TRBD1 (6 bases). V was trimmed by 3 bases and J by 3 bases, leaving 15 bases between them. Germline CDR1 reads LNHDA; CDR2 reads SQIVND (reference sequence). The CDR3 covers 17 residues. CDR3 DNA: TGTGCCAGTAGTATGTCAGGGGTCTACTATGGGGCCAACGTCCTGACTTTC. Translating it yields CASSMSGVYYGANVLTF.

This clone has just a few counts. The CDR3 is CAIRQAQGTWETQYF. For the CDR3, the DNA is TGTGCCATCAGACAAGCCCAGGGGACCTGGGAGACCCAGTACTTC. The V gene is TRBV10-3, the J gene TRBJ2-5, with D possibly TRBD1 on 6 matching bases. V shed 6 bases and J shed 5 bases, with 19 bases lying between them. Germline V gene lookup returns CDR1 ENHRY and CDR2 SYGVKD. The CDR3 is made up of 15 amino acids.